The clone carrying this T cell receptor beta chain was found a few times. Antigen: not known. The data were taken from a study of vaccination and CD4 T cells after COVID-19. CD4+ T cells that had been cultured provided DNA sequenced with the Oncomine TCR Beta short-read assay. MiXCR, run by TCRdb on the PCR reads, gives a single entry per CDR3 protein. The data hold some 12,000 distinct CDR3 sequences, with roughly 58% observed a single time. The sample's treatment: roughly ten-day PBMC culture with coronavirus spike peptide pools or control peptides (ViraFEST assay). V lost 3 bases and J 0 bases, leaving 10 bases between the germline ends. CDR3 length equals 14 residues. CDR1 DFQATT and CDR2 SNEGSKA come from the germline V gene (reference sequence).

The chain combines TRBV20-1 with TRBJ2-3; a weak D match, TRBD2 (6 bases). The receptor was derived from a human donor who had recovered from COVID-19. The specimen was CD4+ T cells from blood, cultured in vitro. The CDR3 reads CSARGLLSTDTQYF. The CDR3 DNA follows: TGCAGTGCTAGGGGACTCCTCAGCACAGATACGCAGTATTTT.